These T cell receptor beta chains were read from a single sample in a study of shared clonotypes between healthy human individuals. Method: immunoSEQ multiplex PCR; TCRdb's copy keeps in-frame clones and lacks some. Here the sample spans approximately 500,000 clones, over 60% being singletons. Source material: PBMCs. These receptors all stem from a woman aged 40 to 50 in good health. Some clones in this sample may be carry-over from other donors' samples. Both conserved end residues are part of each CDR3. The order of the fields is CDR3 protein, V gene.

CDR3aa: CASSLRSGSNTGELFF
v_gene: TRBV7-9

CDR3aa: CAPRRRGVRGNTIYF
v_gene: TRBV5-1

CDR3aa: CASSYLGIQETQYF
v_gene: TRBV5-4

CDR3aa: CASSLGGRTDSQQYF
v_gene: TRBV7-2

CDR3aa: CSALQGFEQYF
v_gene: TRBV20-1

CDR3aa: CASNPTYGTTQYEQYF
v_gene: TRBV28

CDR3aa: CAISRGTGKLGYTF
v_gene: TRBV10-3

CDR3aa: CASIGKGNTGELFF
v_gene: TRBV6-5

CDR3aa: CASTNRGHQYGYTF
v_gene: TRBV19

CDR3aa: CASSVNSTVAGADSDTEAFF
v_gene: TRBV11-3

CDR3aa: CASRREGGNQPQHF
v_gene: TRBV6-6

CDR3aa: CATSDGGNTEAFF
v_gene: TRBV15

CDR3aa: CASSEGFSGNTIYF
v_gene: TRBV2

CDR3aa: CASSDTGTSGANVLTF
v_gene: TRBV6-4

CDR3aa: CSVGTSGSTGELFF
v_gene: TRBV29-1

CDR3aa: CASIQPGGLQETQYF
v_gene: TRBV6-4

CDR3aa: CASSKYSGTSGSYEQYF
v_gene: TRBV19

CDR3aa: CASSYSGTVQETQYF
v_gene: TRBV6-6

CDR3aa: CASSVFGTSSYNEQFF
v_gene: TRBV9

CDR3aa: CASSKRDGVNIQYF
v_gene: TRBV28

CDR3aa: CASRKDRARGMDGYTF
v_gene: TRBV19

CDR3aa: CASSSALNTEAFF
v_gene: TRBV5-1

CDR3aa: CASSLDRGLDGYTF
v_gene: TRBV19

CDR3aa: CASSLTPNPSSYNEQFF
v_gene: TRBV7-3

CDR3aa: CASSLSGGNTEAFF
v_gene: TRBV7-8

CDR3aa: CASSEEQRSGNTIYF
v_gene: TRBV2